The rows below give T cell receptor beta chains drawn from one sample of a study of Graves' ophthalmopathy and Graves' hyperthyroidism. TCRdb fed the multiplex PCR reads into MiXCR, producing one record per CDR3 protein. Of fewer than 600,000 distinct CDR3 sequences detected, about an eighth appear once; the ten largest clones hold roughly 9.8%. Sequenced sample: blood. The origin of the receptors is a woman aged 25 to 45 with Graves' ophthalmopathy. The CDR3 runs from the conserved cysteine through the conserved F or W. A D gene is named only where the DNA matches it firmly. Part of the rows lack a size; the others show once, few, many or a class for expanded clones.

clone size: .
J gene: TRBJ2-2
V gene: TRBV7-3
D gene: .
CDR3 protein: CASTLGGGTGELFF
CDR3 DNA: TGTGCCAGCACCCTGGGTGGAGGGACCGGGGAGCTGTTTTTT

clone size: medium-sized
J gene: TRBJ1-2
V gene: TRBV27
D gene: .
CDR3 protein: CASSLSGAYGYTF
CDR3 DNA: TGTGCCAGCAGTTTATCGGGAGCATATGGCTACACCTTC

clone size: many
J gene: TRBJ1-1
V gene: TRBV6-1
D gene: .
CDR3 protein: CASSVHMGAFF
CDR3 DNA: TGTGCCAGCAGTGTCCACATGGGAGCTTTCTTT

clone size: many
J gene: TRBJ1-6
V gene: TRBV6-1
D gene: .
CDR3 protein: CASSERADPGPLHF
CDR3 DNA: TGTGCCAGCAGTGAAAGGGCGGACCCAGGCCCCCTCCACTTT

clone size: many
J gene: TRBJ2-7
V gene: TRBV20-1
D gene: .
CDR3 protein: CSASEGLAYEQYF
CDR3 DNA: TGCAGTGCTAGCGAAGGGTTGGCCTACGAGCAGTACTTC

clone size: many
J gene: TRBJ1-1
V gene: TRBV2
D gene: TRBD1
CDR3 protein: CASSQPRGQGTEAFF
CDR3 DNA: TGTGCCAGCAGTCAACCCAGGGGGCAGGGGACTGAAGCTTTCTTT

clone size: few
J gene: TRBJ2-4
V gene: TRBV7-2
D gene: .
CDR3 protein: CASSLTGSKNIKYF
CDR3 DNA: TGTGCCAGCAGCCTTACAGGGTCCAAAAACATTAAGTACTTC

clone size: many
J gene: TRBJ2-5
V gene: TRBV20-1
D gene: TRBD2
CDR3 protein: CSARTARGRETQYF
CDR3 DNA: TGCAGTGCTAGAACGGCGCGGGGGAGAGAGACCCAGTACTTC

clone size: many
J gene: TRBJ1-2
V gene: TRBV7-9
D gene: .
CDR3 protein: CANSFPPGEGYTF
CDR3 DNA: TGTGCCAACAGCTTTCCCCCAGGGGAAGGCTACACCTTC

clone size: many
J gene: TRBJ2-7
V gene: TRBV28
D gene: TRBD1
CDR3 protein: CAFGTGTYEQYF
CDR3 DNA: TGTGCCTTCGGGACAGGGACCTACGAGCAGTACTTC

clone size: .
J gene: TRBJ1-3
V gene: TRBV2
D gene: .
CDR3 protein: CASIPSTGTGNTIYF
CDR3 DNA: TGTGCCAGCATCCCTTCGACAGGAACTGGAAACACCATATATTTT

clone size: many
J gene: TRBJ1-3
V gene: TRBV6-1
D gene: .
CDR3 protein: CASSDRSGNTIYF
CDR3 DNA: TGTGCCAGCAGCGACAGGTCTGGAAACACCATATATTTT

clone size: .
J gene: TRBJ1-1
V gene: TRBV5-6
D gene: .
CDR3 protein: CASSGGVDTEAFF
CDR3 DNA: TGTGCCAGCAGCGGGGGGGTTGACACTGAAGCTTTCTTT

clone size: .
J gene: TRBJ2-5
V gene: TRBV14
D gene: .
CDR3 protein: CASSRIIQETQYF
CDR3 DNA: TGTGCCAGCAGCCGAATCATCCAAGAGACCCAGTACTTC

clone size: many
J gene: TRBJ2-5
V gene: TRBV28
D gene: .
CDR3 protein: CASSYSRFEGSGETQYF
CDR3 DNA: TGTGCCAGCAGTTACTCCCGTTTCGAGGGAAGCGGGGAGACCCAGTACTTC

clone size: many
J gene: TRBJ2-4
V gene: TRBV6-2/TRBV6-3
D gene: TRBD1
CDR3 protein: CASRLQGPKNIQYF
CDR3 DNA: TGTGCCAGCAGACTACAGGGGCCCAAAAACATTCAGTACTTC

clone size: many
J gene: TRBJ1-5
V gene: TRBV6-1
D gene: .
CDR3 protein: CASSFSNQPQHF
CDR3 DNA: TGTGCCAGCAGCTTTAGCAATCAGCCCCAGCATTTT

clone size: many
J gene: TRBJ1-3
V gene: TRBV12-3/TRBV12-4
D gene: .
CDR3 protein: CASSLSGSRSGNTIYF
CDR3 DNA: TGTGCCAGCAGTTTATCGGGTTCGAGATCGGGAAACACCATATATTTT

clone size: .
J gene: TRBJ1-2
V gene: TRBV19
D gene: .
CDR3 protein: CASSIGFKGVYGYTF
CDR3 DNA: TGTGCCAGTAGTATCGGGTTCAAGGGGGTCTATGGCTACACCTTC

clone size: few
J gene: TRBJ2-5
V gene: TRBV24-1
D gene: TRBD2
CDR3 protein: CATSRGTSGGPLETQYF
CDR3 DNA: TGTGCCACCAGTCGTGGGACTAGCGGGGGCCCCCTGGAGACCCAGTACTTC

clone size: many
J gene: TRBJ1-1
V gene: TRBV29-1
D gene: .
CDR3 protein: CSVARGSREAFF
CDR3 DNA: TGCAGCGTGGCTAGGGGTAGCCGTGAAGCTTTCTTT

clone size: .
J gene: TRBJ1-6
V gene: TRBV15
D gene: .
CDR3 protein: CATSRNRDYNSPLHF
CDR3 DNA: TGTGCCACCAGCAGAAACAGGGACTATAATTCACCCCTCCACTTT

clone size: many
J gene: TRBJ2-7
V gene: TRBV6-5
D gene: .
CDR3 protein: CASSYWGPYEQYF
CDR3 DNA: TGTGCCAGCAGTTACTGGGGGCCCTACGAGCAGTACTTC

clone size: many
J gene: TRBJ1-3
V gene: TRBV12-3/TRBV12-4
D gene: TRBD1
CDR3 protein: CASSFWGDQGAPVNTIYF
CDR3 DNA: TGTGCCAGCAGTTTTTGGGGTGATCAGGGGGCGCCCGTCAACACCATATATTTT

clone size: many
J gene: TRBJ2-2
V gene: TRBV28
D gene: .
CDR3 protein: CASSSTILGDFPTGELFF
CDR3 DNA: TGTGCCAGCAGTTCAACTATTCTAGGGGACTTCCCCACCGGGGAGCTGTTTTTT

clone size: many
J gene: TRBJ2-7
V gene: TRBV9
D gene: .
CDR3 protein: CASSSDTAYEQYF
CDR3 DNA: TGTGCCAGCAGCTCGGACACGGCCTACGAGCAGTACTTC

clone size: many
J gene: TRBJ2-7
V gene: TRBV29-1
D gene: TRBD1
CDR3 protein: CSVPGQGSYEQYF
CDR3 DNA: TGCAGCGTCCCGGGACAGGGGTCTTACGAGCAGTACTTC

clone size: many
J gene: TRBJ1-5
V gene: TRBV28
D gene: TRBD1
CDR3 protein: CASSAAQQSGQGINQPQHF
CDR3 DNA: TGTGCCAGCAGTGCCGCCCAACAAAGTGGACAGGGAATCAATCAGCCCCAGCATTTT

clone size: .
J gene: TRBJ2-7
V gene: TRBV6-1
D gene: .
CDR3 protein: CASSVGPISYEQYF
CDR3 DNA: TGTGCCAGCAGTGTGGGACCGATCTCCTACGAGCAGTACTTC

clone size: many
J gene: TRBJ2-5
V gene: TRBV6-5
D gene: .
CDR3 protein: CASRRYNGTPQYF
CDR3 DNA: TGTGCCAGCAGACGATATAACGGGACTCCCCAGTACTTC

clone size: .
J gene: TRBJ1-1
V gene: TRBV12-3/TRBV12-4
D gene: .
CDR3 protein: CASSFRATNTEAFF
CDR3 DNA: TGTGCCAGCAGTTTTCGGGCCACGAACACTGAAGCTTTCTTT

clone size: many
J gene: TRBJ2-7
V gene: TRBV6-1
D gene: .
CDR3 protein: CASSDRGEQYF
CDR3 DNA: TGTGCCAGCAGTGACAGGGGCGAGCAGTACTTC

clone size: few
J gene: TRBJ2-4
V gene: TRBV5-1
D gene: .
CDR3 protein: CASSLAGQTLKNIQYF
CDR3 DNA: TGCGCCAGCAGCTTGGCCGGGCAGACCTTAAAAAACATTCAGTACTTC

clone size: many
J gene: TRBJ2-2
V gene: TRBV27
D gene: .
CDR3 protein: CASNPQSNRGGIAGELFF
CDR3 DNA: TGTGCCAGCAACCCGCAATCGAACAGGGGAGGAATCGCCGGGGAGCTGTTTTTT

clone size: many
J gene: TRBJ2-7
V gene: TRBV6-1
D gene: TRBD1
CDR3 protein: CATGDSSYEQYF
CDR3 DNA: TGTGCCACCGGGGACAGCTCCTACGAGCAGTACTTC

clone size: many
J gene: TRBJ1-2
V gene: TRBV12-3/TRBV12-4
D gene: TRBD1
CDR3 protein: CASLRGQEFYGYTF
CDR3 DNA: TGTGCCAGCCTCAGGGGACAGGAATTCTATGGCTACACCTTC

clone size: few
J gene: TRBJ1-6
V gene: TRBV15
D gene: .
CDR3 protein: CATSRDYGDNSPLHF
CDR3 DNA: TGTGCCACCAGCAGAGATTACGGTGATAATTCACCCCTCCACTTT

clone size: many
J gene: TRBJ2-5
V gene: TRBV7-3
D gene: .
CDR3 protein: CASSLGGSQETQYF
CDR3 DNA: TGTGCCAGCAGCTTAGGAGGGTCCCAAGAGACCCAGTACTTC

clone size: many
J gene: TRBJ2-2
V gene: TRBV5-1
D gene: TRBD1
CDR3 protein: CASSDRVSPGELFF
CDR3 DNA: TGCGCCAGCAGCGACAGGGTGTCACCCGGGGAGCTGTTTTTT

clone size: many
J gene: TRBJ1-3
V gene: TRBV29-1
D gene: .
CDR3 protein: CSARISSGNTIYF
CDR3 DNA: TGCAGCGCCAGGATCAGCTCTGGAAACACCATATATTTT

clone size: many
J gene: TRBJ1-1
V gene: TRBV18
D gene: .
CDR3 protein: CASSEGEAFF
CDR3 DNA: TGTGCCAGCTCTGAGGGGGAAGCTTTCTTT

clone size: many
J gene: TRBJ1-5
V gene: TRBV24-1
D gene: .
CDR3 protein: CATSDVRQDQPQHF
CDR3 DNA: TGTGCCACCAGTGATGTTCGACAGGACCAGCCCCAGCATTTT

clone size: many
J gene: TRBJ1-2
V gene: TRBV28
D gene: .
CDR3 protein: CASSLGWGGYGYTF
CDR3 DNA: TGTGCCAGCAGTTTGGGGTGGGGGGGGTATGGCTACACCTTC

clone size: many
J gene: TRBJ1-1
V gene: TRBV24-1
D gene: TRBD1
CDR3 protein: CATSAPGTENTEAFF
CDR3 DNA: TGTGCCACCAGTGCTCCGGGGACAGAGAACACTGAAGCTTTCTTT

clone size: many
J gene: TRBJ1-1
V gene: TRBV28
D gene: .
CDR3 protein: CASSRRGGNTEAFF
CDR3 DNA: TGTGCCAGCAGCCGCCGGGGCGGGAACACTGAAGCTTTCTTT

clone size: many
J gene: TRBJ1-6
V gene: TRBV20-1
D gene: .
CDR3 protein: CSARVVGTRFNSPLHF
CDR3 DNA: TGCAGTGCGAGGGTCGTGGGGACTCGGTTTAATTCACCCCTCCACTTT

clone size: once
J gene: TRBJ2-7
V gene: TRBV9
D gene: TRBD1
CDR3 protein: CASSVGTDLYEQYF
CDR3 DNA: TGTGCCAGCAGCGTGGGGACAGACCTCTACGAGCAGTACTTC

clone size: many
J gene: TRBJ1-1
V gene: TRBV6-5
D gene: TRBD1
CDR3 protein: CASSYLDRGRSFF
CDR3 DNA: TGTGCCAGCAGTTACCTAGACAGGGGGCGTTCTTTCTTT

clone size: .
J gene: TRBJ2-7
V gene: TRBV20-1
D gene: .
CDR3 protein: CSARSGVGYEQYF
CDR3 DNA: TGCAGTGCTAGGTCCGGGGTGGGCTACGAGCAGTACTTC

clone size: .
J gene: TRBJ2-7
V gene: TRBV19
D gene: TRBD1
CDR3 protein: CASSTQGDPSYEQYF
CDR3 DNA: TGTGCCAGTAGTACACAGGGGGACCCCTCCTACGAGCAGTACTTC

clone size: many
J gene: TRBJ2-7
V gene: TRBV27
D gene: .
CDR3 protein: CASSLGRGLDSYEQYF
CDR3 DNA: TGTGCCAGCAGTTTAGGCAGGGGACTGGACTCCTACGAGCAGTACTTC

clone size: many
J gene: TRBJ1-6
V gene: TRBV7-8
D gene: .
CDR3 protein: CASSSRAGNNSPLHF
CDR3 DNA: TGTGCCAGCAGCTCACGGGCCGGAAATAATTCACCCCTCCACTTT

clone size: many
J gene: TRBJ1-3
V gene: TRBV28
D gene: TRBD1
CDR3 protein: CASRQGSAHTIYF
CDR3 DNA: TGTGCCAGTCGACAGGGTAGTGCTCACACCATATATTTT

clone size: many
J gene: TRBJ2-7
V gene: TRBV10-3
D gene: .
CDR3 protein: CAISETGSSYEQYF
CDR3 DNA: TGTGCCATCAGTGAGACAGGGAGCTCCTACGAGCAGTACTTC

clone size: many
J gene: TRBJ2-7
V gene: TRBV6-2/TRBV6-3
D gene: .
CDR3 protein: CASSPGGRRAGPHPEQYF
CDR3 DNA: TGTGCCAGCAGCCCAGGGGGCCGGAGAGCGGGACCCCACCCCGAGCAGTACTTC

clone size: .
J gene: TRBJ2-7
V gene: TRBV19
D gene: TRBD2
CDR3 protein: CASSITGGRSEQYF
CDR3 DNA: TGTGCCAGTAGTATAACGGGCGGGAGAAGCGAGCAGTACTTC